This TCR beta chain was captured in a study of T cell responses to AZD1222 COVID-19 vaccine. Study overall: Pooled in the analysis were second doses at about 4 or about 12 weeks.

Germline V CDR1 and CDR2: LNHDA, SQIVND (reference sequence). V lost 3 bases to trimming and J lost 2 bases, with 17 bases between them. The CDR3 has 16 residues. Notes on this clone: What it binds is unknown.

Study-level results: Mostly white British, mostly female donors; authors suggested clonal diversity may be underestimated. Repertoires were obtained solely post-peak T cell response.

TCRdb's copy holds only in-frame clones and misses some; the assay was immunoSEQ multiplex PCR. The sample carries 100,000 to 150,000 clones, approximately 91% recorded once. The V gene is TRBV19, the J gene TRBJ2-7, with D perhaps matching TRBD1 (6 bases). The receptor was isolated from an adult in good health. The material sequenced was peripheral blood, taken on day 0 of AZD1222 vaccination. CDR3: CASSIGVGDIPYEQYF. The CDR3 DNA is TGTGCCAGTAGTATCGGAGTTGGGGACATCCCCTACGAGCAGTACTTC. The full variable domain, rest sourced from reference TRBV19 and TRBJ2-7, is DGGITQSPKYLFRKEGQNVTLSCEQNLNHDAMYWYRQDPGQGLRLIYYSQIVNDFQKGDIAEGYSVSREKKESFPLTVTSAQKNPTAFYLCASSIGVGDIPYEQYFGPGTRLTVT.